The 13 T cell receptor beta chains below all came from one sample that was sequenced in a study of beta chain features in type 1 diabetes. Study findings and constraints: Significant though moderate, a shortening of TCRB CDR3s appeared in all four CD4+ subsets of Type 1 diabetes patients.

These receptors have no identified antigens. Reverse transcribing all isolated RNA meant expressed TCRB transcripts were sequenced. TCRdb keeps only in-frame clones here, not all; method: immunoSEQ multiplex PCR. This table holds 150,000 or so clones, roughly 8% found once. What was sequenced was central memory CD4+ T cells from blood. The source of these receptors is a woman aged 18-35 years with type 1 diabetes.

The rearrangement uses TRBV7-2 and TRBJ1-2; D gene ambiguous. Germline V gene lookup returns CDR1 SGHTA and CDR2 FQGNSA. V was shortened by 5 bases and J by 1 base, with 8 bases between the two germline ends. The CDR3 extends over 13 amino acids. DNA of the CDR3: TGTGCCAGCAGCCAGGATCTTAACTATGGCTACACCTTC. It specifies CASSQDLNYGYTF.

The chain links TRBV5-1 to TRBJ2-5; D is possibly TRBD1 (6 bases). Germline V gene sequence: CDR1 SGHRS, CDR2 YFSETQ. The CDR3 totals 15 residues. The germline V and J ends were trimmed by 6 bases and 5 bases, with 20 bases remaining between them. The CDR3 DNA is TGCGCCAGCAATCGGTTGGGCCAGGGGTTTGAGACCCAGTACTTC. Protein product: CASNRLGQGFETQYF.

V gene TRBV19 combines with J gene TRBJ2-3; 11 positions match TRBD1. The trim removed 6 bases at V and 0 bases at J, leaving 11 bases unmatched. This CDR3 is 18 amino acids long. Germline V gene sequence: CDR1 LNHDA, CDR2 SQIVND (reference sequence). The CDR3 spells CASRRGTGGPPSTDTQYF. The CDR3 nucleotides read TGTGCCAGTAGGCGGGGGACAGGGGGGCCCCCGAGCACAGATACGCAGTATTTT.

This clone has just a few counts. The chain uses TRBV27 and TRBJ2-3; D is uncertain. Trimming shortened V by 5 bases and J by 4 bases, and 22 bases separated the two germline ends. Germline V gene data show CDR1 as MNHEY and CDR2 as SMNVEV (reference sequence). The CDR3 length is 17 residues. CDR3 in amino acids: CASSPYETVSRADTQYF. In DNA, the CDR3 is TGTGCCAGCAGTCCCTATGAGACCGTCAGTCGGGCAGATACGCAGTATTTT.

The genes are TRBV10-3 and TRBJ2-7, with 8 bases that match TRBD1. The germline CDR1 and CDR2 sequences are ENHRY and SYGVKD. The CDR3 sequence is 12 residues long. V trimming: 4 bases; J trimming: 4 bases; junction bases outside the gene matches: 0. The CDR3 DNA reads as TGTGCCATCAGTGGACAGGGGTACGAGCAGTACTTC. Protein product: CAISGQGYEQYF.

This clone came up a few times. The chain combines TRBV7-2 with TRBJ2-3; D is unclear. The CDR3 has 13 residues. Germline V gene data show CDR1 as SGHTA and CDR2 as FQGNSA. V was cut by 3 bases and J by 4 bases, with 8 bases left in between. The CDR3 bases are TGTGCCAGCAGCTTTCTAGGAGCAGATACGCAGTATTTT. Its translation is CASSFLGADTQYF.

The J gene is TRBJ2-7, the V gene TRBV5-1; D uncertain. Between the trimmed V and J ends, which lost 2 bases and 8 bases, there was a span of 17 bases. The CDR3 consists of 14 residues. Germline lookup yields CDR1 SGHRS and CDR2 YFSETQ. The CDR3 reads CASSFGQNPTQQYF. For the CDR3, the DNA is TGCGCCAGCAGCTTTGGGCAGAATCCTACCCAGCAGTACTTC. The complete variable domain, with remaining parts taken from reference TRBV5-1 and TRBJ2-7, reads KAGVTQTPRYLIKTRGQQVTLSCSPISGHRSVSWYQQTPGQGLQFLFEYFSETQRNKGNFPGRFSGRQFSNSRSEMNVSTLELGDSALYLCASSFGQNPTQQYFGPGTRLTVT.

There are a few counts of this clone. CDR3 in DNA: TGTGCCAGCGGGGTACAGGGAATTATGCAGTATTTT. Encoded protein: CASGVQGIMQYF. V and J are TRBV6-5 and TRBJ2-3, with D perhaps TRBD1 (6 bases). Trimming stripped 8 bases from V and 11 bases from J, with 17 bases between. The V gene's germline CDR1 is MNHEY and CDR2 SVGAGI. The CDR3 has 12 amino acids.

DNA for the CDR3: TGTGCCAGCAGCCTGGGACTAGCGGAGCAGTTCTTC. It specifies CASSLGLAEQFF. This rearrangement joins TRBV5-4 to TRBJ2-1; 10 bases agree with TRBD2. This CDR3 comprises 12 residues. CDR1 and CDR2 (germline): SGHNT, YYREEE (reference sequence). V was clipped by 4 bases and J by 10 bases; unmatched bases: 2.

The chain employs TRBV7-9 and TRBJ2-7; D is perhaps TRBD1 (5 bases). V lost 2 bases, J lost 0 bases, and 11 bases lay in between. The CDR3 sequence is 15 residues long. Germline values: CDR1 SEHNR, CDR2 FQNEAQ (reference sequence). CDR3: CASSLYTGNSYEQYF. The CDR3 bases are TGTGCCAGCAGCTTATATACAGGAAACTCCTACGAGCAGTACTTC.

This clone was found a few times. V usage is TRBV5-4 and J usage is TRBJ2-7; TRBD2 matches 11 bases. Germline loops: CDR1 SGHNT, CDR2 YYREEE (reference sequence). The V segment lost 2 bases and the J segment 2 bases; nucleotides outside the gene matches: 3. CDR3 length: 15 amino acids. DNA for the CDR3: TGTGCCAGCAGCTTACCGGGACTAGCGGCCTACGAGCAGTACTTC. Translation gives CASSLPGLAAYEQYF.

This chain joins TRBV29-1 and TRBJ1-2, with 8 bases lining up with TRBD1. This CDR3 is 12 amino acids long. The germline V gene has CDR1 SQVTM and CDR2 ANQGSEA. Trimming cost V 0 bases and J 7 bases; bases outside gene matches: 1. This CDR3 reads CSVEDRGLGYTF. The CDR3 nucleotides read TGCAGCGTTGAAGACAGGGGGCTTGGCTACACCTTC.

This rearrangement joins TRBV6-1 to TRBJ1-6; D remains unclear. The CDR3 sequence is 14 residues long. Trimming removed 7 bases from V and 7 bases from J, with 14 bases in between. Per germline, CDR1 MNHNS and CDR2 SASEGT. CDR3 in DNA: TGTGCCAGCAATACGGGCGGGATCAATTCACCCCTCCACTTT. Amino acid sequence: CASNTGGINSPLHF.